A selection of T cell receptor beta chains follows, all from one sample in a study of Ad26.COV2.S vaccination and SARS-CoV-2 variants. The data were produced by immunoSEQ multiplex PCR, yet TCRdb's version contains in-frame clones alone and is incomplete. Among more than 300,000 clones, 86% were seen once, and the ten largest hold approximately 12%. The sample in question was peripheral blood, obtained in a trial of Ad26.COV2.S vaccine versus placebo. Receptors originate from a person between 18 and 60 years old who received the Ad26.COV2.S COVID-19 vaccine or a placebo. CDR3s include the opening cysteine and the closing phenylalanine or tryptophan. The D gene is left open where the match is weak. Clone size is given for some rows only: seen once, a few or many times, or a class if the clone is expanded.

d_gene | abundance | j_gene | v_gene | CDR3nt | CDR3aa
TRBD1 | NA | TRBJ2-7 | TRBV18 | TGTGCCAGCTCACCGACAGGGGTCGACGAGCAGTACTTC | CASSPTGVDEQYF
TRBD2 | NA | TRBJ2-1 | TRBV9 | TGTGCCAGCAGCGCCAATGTAGCGGGAGGGGATAACAATGAGCAGTTCTTC | CASSANVAGGDNNEQFF
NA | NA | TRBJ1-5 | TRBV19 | TGTGCCAGTAGTCCACCAACAGGGATGTATCAGCCCCAGCATTTT | CASSPPTGMYQPQHF
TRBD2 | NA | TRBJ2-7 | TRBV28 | TGTGCCAGCAGTTTGGGGGGTAGCGGGATTAGGTACGAGCAGTACTTC | CASSLGGSGIRYEQYF
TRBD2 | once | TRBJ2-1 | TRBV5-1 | TGCGCCAGCAGCCCCGGGAGTAGTAGCGGGGGCTACAATGAGCAGTTCTTC | CASSPGSSSGGYNEQFF
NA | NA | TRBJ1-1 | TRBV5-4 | TGTGCCAGCAGCTTGTGGGGGGGCACTGAAGCTTTCTTT | CASSLWGGTEAFF
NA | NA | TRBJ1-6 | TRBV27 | TGTGCCAGCAGTTCTCCGTATAATTCACCCCTCCACTTT | CASSSPYNSPLHF
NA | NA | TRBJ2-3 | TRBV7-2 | TGTGCCAGCAGCTCTTATGCTAGCACAGATACGCAGTATTTT | CASSSYASTDTQYF
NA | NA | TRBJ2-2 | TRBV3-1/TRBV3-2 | TGTGCCACCCCAAGGGGGGAGCTGTTTTTT | CATPRGELFF
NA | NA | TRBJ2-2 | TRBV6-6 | TGTGCCAGCAGTTCCCCGACAGACACCGGGGAGCTGTTTTTT | CASSSPTDTGELFF
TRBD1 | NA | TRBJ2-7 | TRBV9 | TGTGCCAGCAGCGTGGACCCGGGACAGGGGTCTCCCTACGAGCAGTACTTC | CASSVDPGQGSPYEQYF
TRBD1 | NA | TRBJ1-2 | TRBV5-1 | TGCGCCAGCAGACACAGGGGTCCCGACTATGGCTACACCTTC | CASRHRGPDYGYTF
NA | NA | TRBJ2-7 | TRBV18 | TGTGCCAGCTCACCCACGAGAGGGTCTGGCGAGCAGTACTTC | CASSPTRGSGEQYF
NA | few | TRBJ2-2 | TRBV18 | TGTGCCAGCTCACCAGGGGCGGACCGCACCGGGGAGCTGTTTTTT | CASSPGADRTGELFF
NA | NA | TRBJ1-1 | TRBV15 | TGTGCCACCAGCAGAGATAGAATCAACACTGAAGCTTTCTTT | CATSRDRINTEAFF
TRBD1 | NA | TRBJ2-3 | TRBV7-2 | TGTGCCAGCAGCTGGGGGACAGCCACAGATACGCAGTATTTT | CASSWGTATDTQYF
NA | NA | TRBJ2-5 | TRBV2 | TGTGCCAGCAGTGAAGGGTCAGGCAGCCAAGAGACCCAGTACTTC | CASSEGSGSQETQYF
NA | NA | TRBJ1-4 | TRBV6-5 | TGTGCCAGCAGCCCCAGCGGATATCTGAATGAAAAACTGTTTTTT | CASSPSGYLNEKLFF
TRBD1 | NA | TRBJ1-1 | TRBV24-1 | TGTGCCACCAGTAAGGGGGCGAGTACTGAAGCTTTCTTT | CATSKGASTEAFF
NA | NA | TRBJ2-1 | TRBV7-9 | TGTGCCAGCAGTACGACAGCGGACTACAATGAGCAGTTCTTC | CASSTTADYNEQFF
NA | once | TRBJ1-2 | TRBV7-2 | TGTGCCAGCAGCTTAGAAAGGGGCGGGGGCTACACCTTC | CASSLERGGGYTF
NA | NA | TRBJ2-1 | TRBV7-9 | TGTGCCAGCAGCTTAGCGATGGGGCGGAATGAGCAGTTCTTC | CASSLAMGRNEQFF
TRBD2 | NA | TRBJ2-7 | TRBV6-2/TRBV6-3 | TGTGCCAGCAGTTACTCGGCTAGCGGGAGCTCCTACGAGCAGTACTTC | CASSYSASGSSYEQYF
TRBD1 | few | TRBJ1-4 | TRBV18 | TGTGCCAGCTCACCGGGACAGGGGGTTGAAAAACTGTTTTTT | CASSPGQGVEKLFF
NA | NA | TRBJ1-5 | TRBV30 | TGTGCCTGGAGCATTGAATACAATCAGCCCCAGCATTTT | CAWSIEYNQPQHF
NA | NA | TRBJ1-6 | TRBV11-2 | TGTGCCAGCGGCTATAATTCACCCCTCCACTTT | CASGYNSPLHF
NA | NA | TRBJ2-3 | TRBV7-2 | TGTGCCAGCAGCTTTCGGGGTCGGATCACAGATACGCAGTATTTT | CASSFRGRITDTQYF
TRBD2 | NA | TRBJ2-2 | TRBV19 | TGTGCCAGTAGTCTATGGACTAGCGGGAGAACCGGGGAGCTGTTTTTT | CASSLWTSGRTGELFF
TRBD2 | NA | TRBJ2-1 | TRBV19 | TGTGCCAGTAGCGGGACTAGCGGAGATGAGCAGTTCTTC | CASSGTSGDEQFF
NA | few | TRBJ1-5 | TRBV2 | TGTGCCAGCAGCCGCGGGGGGGCAGGGCAGCCCCAGCATTTT | CASSRGGAGQPQHF
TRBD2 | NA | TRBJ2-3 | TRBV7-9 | TGTGCCAGCAGCCCCCCCGGGACTAGAAGCACAGATACGCAGTATTTT | CASSPPGTRSTDTQYF